This T cell receptor (beta chain) was sequenced during a study of blood T cell repertoires in COVID-19. Background on the study: Acute and convalescent COVID-19 specimens originated in the United States, Italy and Spain.

In terms of age and location, participants ranged from roughly 18 to 100 years and lived in about two dozen US areas. Assignment of participants to cohorts was predicated upon participant-reported clinical history. Many counts were recorded for this clone. Profiled with immunoSEQ multiplex PCR; TCRdb holds only in-frame clones, not every one. The sample lists 200,000 to 250,000 clones; 81% were seen once. Germline V gives CDR1 LGHNA, CDR2 YSLEER. Trimming removed 4 bases from V and 0 bases from J, with 12 bases in between. The CDR3 is made up of 15 amino acids. The TCR sequence derives from a woman between 45 and 60 years old with acute COVID-19. V usage is TRBV4-3 and J usage is TRBJ1-1, with D unclear. The sequenced sample consisted of PBMCs or T cells enriched from blood (not recorded which). CDR3 DNA: TGCGCCAGCAGCCGTACAGACACCATGAACACTGAAGCTTTCTTT. It yields the protein CASSRTDTMNTEAFF.